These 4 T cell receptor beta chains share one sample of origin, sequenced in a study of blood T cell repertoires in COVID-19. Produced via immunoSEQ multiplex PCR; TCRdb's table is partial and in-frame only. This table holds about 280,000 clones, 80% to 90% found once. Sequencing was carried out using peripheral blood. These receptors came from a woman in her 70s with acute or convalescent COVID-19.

CDR3 loop: CATQGTRGTEAFF. Written as DNA, the CDR3 is TGTGCGACCCAGGGGACGAGGGGCACTGAAGCTTTCTTT. The chain has TRBV6-5 and TRBJ1-1; tentative D call: TRBD1 (6 bases). The germline CDR1 and CDR2 sequences are MNHEY and SVGAGI. CDR3 length equals 13 residues.

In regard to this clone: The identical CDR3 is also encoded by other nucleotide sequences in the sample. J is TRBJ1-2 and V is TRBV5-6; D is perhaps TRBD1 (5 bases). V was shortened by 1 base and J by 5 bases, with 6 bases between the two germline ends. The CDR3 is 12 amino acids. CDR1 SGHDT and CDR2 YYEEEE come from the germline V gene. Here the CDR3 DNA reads TGTGCCAGCAGCTTGACAGGTTATGGCTACACCTTC. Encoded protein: CASSLTGYGYTF.

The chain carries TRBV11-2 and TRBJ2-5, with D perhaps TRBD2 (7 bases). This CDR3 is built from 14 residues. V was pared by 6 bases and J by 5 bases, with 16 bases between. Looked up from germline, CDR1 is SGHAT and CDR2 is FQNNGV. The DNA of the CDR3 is TGTGCCAGCAGGTGGGGGGGGGCCCTGGAGACCCAGTACTTC. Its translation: CASRWGGALETQYF.

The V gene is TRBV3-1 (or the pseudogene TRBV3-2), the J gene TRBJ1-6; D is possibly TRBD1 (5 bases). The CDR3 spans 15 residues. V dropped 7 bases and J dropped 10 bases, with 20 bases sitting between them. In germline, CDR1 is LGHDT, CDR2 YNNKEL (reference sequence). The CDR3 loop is CASTQGGAGRSPLHF. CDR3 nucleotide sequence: TGTGCCAGCACCCAGGGAGGGGCAGGACGATCACCCCTCCACTTT.